This T cell receptor beta chain was recovered during a study of T-cell memory formation after mild COVID-19. The study, taken as a whole, reports: The authors did not confirm SARS-CoV-2 specificity of second-wave clones peaking day 37.

TCRdb re-derived calls from the 5' RACE reads in MiXCR, one entry per CDR3 protein. The sample holds fewer than 250,000 distinct CDR3 sequences, around 26% seen once. As for this clonotype: What it binds is unknown.

The trim removed 4 bases at V and 2 bases at J, leaving 8 bases unmatched. Per the germline V gene, CDR1 is SGHNT and CDR2 is YYREEE (reference sequence). This CDR3 has 16 amino acids. V usage is TRBV5-4 and J usage is TRBJ2-7; 11 nucleotides align to TRBD1. Sample: PBMCs or a T cell subset sorted from them (not recorded which). This clonotype originated in an adult woman who had mild COVID-19 (a few samples of this study predate the infection). Cell type and time point are not known. CDR3 residues: CASSLGQGVPPYEQYF. Here the CDR3 DNA reads TGTGCCAGCAGCCTGGGACAGGGGGTCCCCCCCTACGAGCAGTACTTC.